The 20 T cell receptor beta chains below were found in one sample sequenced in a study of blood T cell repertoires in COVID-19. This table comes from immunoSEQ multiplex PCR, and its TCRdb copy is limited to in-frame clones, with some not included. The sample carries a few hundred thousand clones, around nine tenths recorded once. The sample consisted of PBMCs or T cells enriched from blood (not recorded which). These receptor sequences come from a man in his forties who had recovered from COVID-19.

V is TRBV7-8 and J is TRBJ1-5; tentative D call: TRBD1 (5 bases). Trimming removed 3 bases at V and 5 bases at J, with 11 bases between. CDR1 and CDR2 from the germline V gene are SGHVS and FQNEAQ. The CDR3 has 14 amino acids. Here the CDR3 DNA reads TGTGCCAGCAGCTTCCGCGACAGATATCAGCCCCAGCATTTT. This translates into CASSFRDRYQPQHF.

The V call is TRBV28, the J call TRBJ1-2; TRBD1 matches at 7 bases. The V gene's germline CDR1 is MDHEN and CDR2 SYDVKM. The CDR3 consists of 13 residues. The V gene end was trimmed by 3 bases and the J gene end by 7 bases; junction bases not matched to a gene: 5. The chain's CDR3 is CASSFSTGAGYTF. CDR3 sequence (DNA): TGTGCCAGCAGTTTTAGTACAGGGGCTGGCTACACCTTC.

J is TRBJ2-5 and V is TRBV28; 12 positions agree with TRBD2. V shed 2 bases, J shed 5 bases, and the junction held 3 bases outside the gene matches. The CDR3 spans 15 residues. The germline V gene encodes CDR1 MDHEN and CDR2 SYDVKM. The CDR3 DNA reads TGTGCCAGCAGTTTAGGACTAGCGGGACGGGAGACCCAGTACTTC. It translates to CASSLGLAGRETQYF.

The DNA for the CDR3 is TGTGCCAGTACCTTGGGCAGAACGGGAACCGGGGAGCTGTTTTTT. As protein: CASTLGRTGTGELFF. The V gene is TRBV19, the J gene TRBJ2-2; possible D gene TRBD2, 5 bases. Germline CDR1 and CDR2: LNHDA and SQIVND (reference sequence). The CDR3 covers 15 residues. Trimming left V 7 bases short and J 5 bases short, with 17 bases between.

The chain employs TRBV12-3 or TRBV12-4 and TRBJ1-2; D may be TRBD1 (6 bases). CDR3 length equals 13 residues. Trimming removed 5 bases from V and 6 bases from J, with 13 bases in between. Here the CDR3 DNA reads TGTGCCAGCAGTGAGTACAGGGACCATGGCTACACCTTC. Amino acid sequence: CASSEYRDHGYTF.

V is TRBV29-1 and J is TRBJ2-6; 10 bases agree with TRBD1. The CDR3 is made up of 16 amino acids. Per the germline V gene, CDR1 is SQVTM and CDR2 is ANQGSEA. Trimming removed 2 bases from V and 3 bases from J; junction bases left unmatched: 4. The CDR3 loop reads CSVERQGAGGANVLTF. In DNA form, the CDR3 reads TGCAGCGTTGAACGACAGGGGGCGGGTGGGGCCAACGTCCTGACTTTC.

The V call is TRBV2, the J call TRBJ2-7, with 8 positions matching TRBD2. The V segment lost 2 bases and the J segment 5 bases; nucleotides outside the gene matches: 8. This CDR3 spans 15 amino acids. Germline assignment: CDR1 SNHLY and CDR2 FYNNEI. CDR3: CASSEMGLGPDEQYF. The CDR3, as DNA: TGTGCCAGCAGTGAAATGGGACTAGGACCTGACGAGCAGTACTTC.

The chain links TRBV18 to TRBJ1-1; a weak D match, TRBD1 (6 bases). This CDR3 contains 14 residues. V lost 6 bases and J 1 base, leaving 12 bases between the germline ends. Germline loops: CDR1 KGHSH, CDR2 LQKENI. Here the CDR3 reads CASSPRGRNTEAFF. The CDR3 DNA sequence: TGTGCCAGCTCCCCCAGGGGCAGGAACACTGAAGCTTTCTTT. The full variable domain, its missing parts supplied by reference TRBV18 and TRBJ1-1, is NAGVMQNPRHLVRRRGQEARLRCSPMKGHSHVYWYRQLPEEGLKFMVYLQKENIIDESGMPKERFSAEFPKEGPSILRIQQVVRGDSAAYFCASSPRGRNTEAFFGQGTRLTVV.

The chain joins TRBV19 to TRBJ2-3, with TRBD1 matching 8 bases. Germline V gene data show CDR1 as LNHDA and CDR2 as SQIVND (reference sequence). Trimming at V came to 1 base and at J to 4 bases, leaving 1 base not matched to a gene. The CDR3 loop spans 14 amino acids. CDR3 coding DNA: TGTGCCAGTAGTATAGGGACAGGGCCAGATACGCAGTATTTT. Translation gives CASSIGTGPDTQYF.

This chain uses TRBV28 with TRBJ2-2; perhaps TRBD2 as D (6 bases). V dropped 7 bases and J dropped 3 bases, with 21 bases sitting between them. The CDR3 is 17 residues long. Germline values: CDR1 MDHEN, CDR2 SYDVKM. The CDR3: CASNSLGRRSDTGELFF. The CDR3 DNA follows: TGTGCCAGCAATAGTTTAGGGAGGAGGTCGGACACCGGGGAGCTGTTTTTT.

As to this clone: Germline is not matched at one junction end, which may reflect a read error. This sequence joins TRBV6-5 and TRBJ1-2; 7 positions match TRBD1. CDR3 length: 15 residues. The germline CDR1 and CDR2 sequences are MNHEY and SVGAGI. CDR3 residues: CASIYGQVANYGYTF. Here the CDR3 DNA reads TGTGCCAGCATTTACGGACAGGTTGCTAACTATGGCTACACCTTC.

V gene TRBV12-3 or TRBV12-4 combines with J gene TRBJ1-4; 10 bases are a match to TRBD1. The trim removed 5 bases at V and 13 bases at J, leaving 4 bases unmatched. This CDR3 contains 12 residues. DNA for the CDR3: TGTGCCAGCAGTGTGGGACAGGGGCCACTGTTTTTT. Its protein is CASSVGQGPLFF.

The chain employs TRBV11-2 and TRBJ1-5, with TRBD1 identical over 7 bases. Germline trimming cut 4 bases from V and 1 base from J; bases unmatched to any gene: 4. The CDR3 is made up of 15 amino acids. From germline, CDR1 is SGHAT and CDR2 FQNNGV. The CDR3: CASSYAGGSNQPQHF. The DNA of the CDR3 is TGTGCCAGCAGCTACGCAGGGGGAAGCAATCAGCCCCAGCATTTT.

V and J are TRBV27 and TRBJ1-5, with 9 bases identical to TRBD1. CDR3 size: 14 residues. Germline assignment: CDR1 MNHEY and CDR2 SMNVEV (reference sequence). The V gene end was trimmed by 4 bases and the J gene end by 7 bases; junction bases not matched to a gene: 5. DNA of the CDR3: TGTGCCAGCAGTTCCGGGACAGGGAACCAGCCCCAGCATTTT. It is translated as CASSSGTGNQPQHF.

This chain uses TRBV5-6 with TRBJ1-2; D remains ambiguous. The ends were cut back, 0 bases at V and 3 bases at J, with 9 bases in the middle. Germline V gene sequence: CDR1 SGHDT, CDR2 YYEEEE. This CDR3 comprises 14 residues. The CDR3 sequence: CASSLVAADYGYTF. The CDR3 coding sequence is TGTGCCAGCAGCTTGGTGGCTGCCGACTATGGCTACACCTTC.

CDR3: CASSFRVAGGNFNEQFF. Written as DNA, the CDR3 is TGTGCCAGCAGCTTTAGGGTAGCGGGGGGGAACTTTAATGAGCAGTTCTTC. The chain carries TRBV11-3 and TRBJ2-1, with 11 nucleotides matching TRBD2. CDR1 is SGHNT and CDR2 is YENEEA in the germline V gene. Trimming took 3 bases from V and 7 from J; bases not matched to a gene: 11. CDR3 length equals 17 residues. Supplemented by reference TRBV11-3 and TRBJ2-1, the full variable domain reads EAGVVQSPRYKIIEKKQPVAFWCNPISGHNTLYWYLQNLGQGPELLIRYENEEAVDDSQLPKDRFSAERLKGVDSTLKIQPAELGDSAVYLCASSFRVAGGNFNEQFFGPGTRLTVL.

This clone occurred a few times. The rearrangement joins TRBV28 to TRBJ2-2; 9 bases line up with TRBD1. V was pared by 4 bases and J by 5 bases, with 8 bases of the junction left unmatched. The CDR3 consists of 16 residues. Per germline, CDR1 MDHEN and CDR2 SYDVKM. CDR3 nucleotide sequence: TGTGCCAGCAGTTATGGAGTCGACAGGGGGACCGGGGAGCTGTTTTTT. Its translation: CASSYGVDRGTGELFF.

This CDR3 is CASSLEGSGGIVDIQYF. The CDR3 region has the DNA TGTGCCAGCAGCTTGGAAGGGAGCGGCGGGATAGTGGACATTCAGTACTTC. This rearrangement joins TRBV5-6 to TRBJ2-4; possibly TRBD2 for D (6 bases). The germline gives CDR1 SGHDT, CDR2 YYEEEE. CDR3 length equals 17 residues. Deletions cut 0 bases from V and 8 bases from J, with 21 bases between.

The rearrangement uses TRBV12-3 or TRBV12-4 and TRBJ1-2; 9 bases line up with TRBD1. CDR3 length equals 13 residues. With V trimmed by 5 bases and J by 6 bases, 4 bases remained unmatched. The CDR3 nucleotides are TGTGCCAGCAGTCTACAGGGGGCTGATGGCTACACCTTC. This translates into CASSLQGADGYTF.

This CDR3 is CASSRMNRDSTNTGELFF. For the CDR3, the DNA is TGTGCCAGCTCACGAATGAACCGGGACTCCACGAACACCGGGGAGCTGTTTTTT. The J gene is TRBJ2-2, the V gene TRBV18, with D perhaps TRBD2 (6 bases). The V end lost 4 bases, the J end lost 0 bases, and 18 bases lay between the germline ends. The CDR3 extends over 18 amino acids. Germline V gives CDR1 KGHSH, CDR2 LQKENI.